Below, 32 T cell receptor beta chains from the same sample are listed, as sequenced in a study of CXCR3-negative and CXCR3-positive naive CD8 T cells. Study-level points and caveats: Relative to CXCR3-negative naive cells, CXCR3-positive naive cells had more hydrophobic TRB CDR3s.

Libraries of TRB cDNA were made by 5' RACE and carried UMIs. TCRdb reprocessed the 5' RACE reads; each CDR3 protein has one entry and no DNA is given. There are about 85,000 distinct CDR3 sequences in the sample, with 0.7% to 1% held by the top ten. Their antigens are not known. Sequenced material: naive CXCR3+ CD8+ T cells from blood. Subset given: CD45RO-CCR7+CD27+CD95- naive CD8+ T cells expressing CXCR3 (TNR3+). Receptor source: a human donor in good health. Some clones in this sample may be carry-over from other donors' samples.

The chain couples TRBV6-2 or TRBV6-3 to TRBJ2-7; the TCRdb D gene call, TRBD1, has no DNA to confirm it. CDR3 length: 13 amino acids. The germline CDR1 and CDR2 sequences are MNHEY and SVGEGT. The CDR3 is CASTPRSDYEQYF.

The chain links TRBV5-1 to TRBJ2-7; TCRdb indicates TRBD1, and absent DNA this call remains unverified. Germline CDR1 SGHRS, CDR2 YFSETQ. This CDR3 has 15 amino acids. CDR3 residues: CASSLTGTLSYEQYF. The full variable domain, its missing parts supplied by reference TRBV5-1 and TRBJ2-7, is KAGVTQTPRYLIKTRGQQVTLSCSPISGHRSVSWYQQTPGQGLQFLFEYFSETQRNKGNFPGRFSGRQFSNSRSEMNVSTLELGDSALYLCASSLTGTLSYEQYFGPGTRLTVT.

The chain employs TRBV9 and TRBJ2-1; the D call from TCRdb, TRBD2, cannot be confirmed without DNA. The CDR3 loop spans 16 amino acids. Per germline, CDR1 SGDLS and CDR2 YYNGEE. CDR3 sequence: CASSRGTSGLYIEQFF.

V usage is TRBV20-1 and J usage is TRBJ2-2. This CDR3 is 14 amino acids long. From germline, CDR1 is DFQATT and CDR2 SNEGSKA (reference sequence). CDR3 protein: CSAPHPRLTGELFF.

This chain connects TRBV28 to TRBJ1-1. This CDR3 has 13 amino acids. Germline V gives CDR1 MDHEN, CDR2 SYDVKM. CDR3 sequence: CASSLVENTEAFF.

The chain couples TRBV6-6 to TRBJ2-5; TCRdb's D gene call, TRBD2, goes unchecked for lack of DNA. Germline V gene data show CDR1 as MNHNY and CDR2 as SVGAGI (reference sequence). This CDR3 has 14 residues. CDR3 amino acids: CASSSRGGQETQYF.

The chain has TRBV19 and TRBJ2-4; TCRdb's D call, TRBD2, is unchecked because there is no DNA. This CDR3 is 15 amino acids long. The germline V gene encodes CDR1 LNHDA and CDR2 SQIVND (reference sequence). CDR3 protein: CASTAGPTGINIQYF.

V usage is TRBV6-5 and J usage is TRBJ2-7; the D call of TRBD1 rests on TCRdb alone, since no DNA is present to check it. This CDR3 is 15 amino acids long. Germline V gene lookup returns CDR1 MNHEY and CDR2 SVGAGI. The CDR3: CASSYGTRGLYEQYF.

V and J are TRBV9 and TRBJ2-2; the TRBD1 assignment by TCRdb is unverifiable without DNA. Germline V gene sequence: CDR1 SGDLS, CDR2 YYNGEE. CDR3 length: 15 residues. CDR3 sequence reads: CASSPRQGGTGELFF.

The rearrangement links TRBV28 to TRBJ2-2; TCRdb reports TRBD2, a call that lacks DNA to check it against. The germline CDR1 and CDR2 sequences are MDHEN and SYDVKM. CDR3 length equals 16 residues. CDR3 region: CASSPSSGANTGELFF.

This sequence joins TRBV4-2 and TRBJ2-1; TCRdb designates TRBD2, a call that cannot be tested without DNA. Germline V gives CDR1 LGHNA, CDR2 YNFKEQ. CDR3 length: 16 amino acids. The CDR3: CASSQDLGSPRDEQFF.

The V gene is TRBV6-2 or TRBV6-3, the J gene TRBJ2-1. The CDR3 is 15 residues long. Germline CDR1 MNHEY, CDR2 SVGEGT. The CDR3: CASNPGGGSYNEQFF.

The V gene is TRBV7-2, the J gene TRBJ2-7; TCRdb indicates TRBD2, and absent DNA this call remains unverified. The V gene's germline CDR1 is SGHTA and CDR2 FQGNSA. CDR3 length: 14 amino acids. CDR3 sequence: CASSLGPGAYEQYF.

The chain links TRBV6-2 or TRBV6-3 to TRBJ2-6. The germline CDR1 and CDR2 sequences are MNHEY and SVGEGT. The CDR3 length is 14 residues. The CDR3: CASSDGSGANVLTF.

The J gene is TRBJ1-1, the V gene TRBV20-1; TCRdb indicates TRBD1, and absent DNA this call remains unverified. CDR3 length: 14 amino acids. Germline V gives CDR1 DFQATT, CDR2 SNEGSKA (reference sequence). The CDR3 region is CSARTQGWNTEAFF.

This sequence joins TRBV7-8 and TRBJ2-2. This CDR3 region has 13 residues. From germline, CDR1 is SGHVS and CDR2 FQNEAQ. The CDR3: CASSSAGAGELFF.

J is TRBJ2-3 and V is TRBV10-3; TCRdb reports TRBD2, a call that lacks DNA to check it against. From germline, CDR1 is ENHRY and CDR2 SYGVKD. This CDR3 comprises 16 residues. The CDR3 here is CAISEPGGPPTDTQYF.

The chain employs TRBV2 and TRBJ2-7; the TRBD2 assignment by TCRdb is unverifiable without DNA. CDR3 length equals 13 residues. Germline V gene data show CDR1 as SNHLY and CDR2 as FYNNEI. CDR3 loop: CASGPTGDYEQYF.

This sequence joins TRBV3-1 and TRBJ2-7; with no DNA, the TCRdb D assignment of TRBD1 cannot be verified. CDR3 length: 14 residues. CDR1 and CDR2 from the germline V gene are LGHDT and YNNKEL (reference sequence). Here the CDR3 reads CASSHLDRAYEQYF.

The chain combines TRBV18 with TRBJ2-7; TCRdb proposes TRBD1, but this gene call is untestable without DNA. This CDR3 has 16 amino acids. Germline assignment: CDR1 KGHSH and CDR2 LQKENI. CDR3 sequence reads: CASSPWGRGASYEQYF. The full variable domain, with the rest looked up from reference TRBV18 and TRBJ2-7, is NAGVMQNPRHLVRRRGQEARLRCSPMKGHSHVYWYRQLPEEGLKFMVYLQKENIIDESGMPKERFSAEFPKEGPSILRIQQVVRGDSAAYFCASSPWGRGASYEQYFGPGTRLTVT.

The V call is TRBV2, the J call TRBJ2-1; TCRdb lists TRBD2, though no DNA is available to test this call. The CDR3 totals 17 residues. The V gene's germline CDR1 is SNHLY and CDR2 FYNNEI. The CDR3 sequence: CASSEVGLEVGYNEQFF. Combining the CDR3 with reference TRBV2 and TRBJ2-1 gives the whole variable domain EPEVTQTPSHQVTQMGQEVILRCVPISNHLYFYWYRQILGQKVEFLVSFYNNEISEKSEIFDDQFSVERPDGSNFTLKIRSTKLEDSAMYFCASSEVGLEVGYNEQFFGPGTRLTVL.

The chain couples TRBV9 to TRBJ2-7; TCRdb lists TRBD1, though no DNA is available to test this call. CDR1 SGDLS and CDR2 YYNGEE come from the germline V gene. This CDR3 is built from 13 residues. The CDR3 here is CASSALTGDEQYF.

V and J are TRBV13 and TRBJ1-1; TCRdb picks TRBD1, but there is no DNA to check that call. CDR1 is PRHDT and CDR2 is FYEKMQ in the germline V gene (reference sequence). This CDR3 comprises 12 residues. CDR3: CASSSPGTEAFF.

The CDR3 loop reads CASSERGGGNEQFF. V and J are TRBV25-1 and TRBJ2-1; TCRdb lists TRBD1, though no DNA is available to test this call. The germline V gene encodes CDR1 MGHDK and CDR2 SYGVNS. This CDR3 is built from 14 residues.

The chain carries TRBV7-6 and TRBJ2-7; with no DNA, the TCRdb D assignment of TRBD1 cannot be verified. The CDR3 consists of 14 residues. CDR1 SGHVS and CDR2 FNYEAQ come from the germline V gene. CDR3 protein: CASSSTGGPSEQYF.

The genes are TRBV27 and TRBJ2-1; TCRdb picks TRBD2, but there is no DNA to check that call. CDR3 size: 15 residues. Per germline, CDR1 MNHEY and CDR2 SMNVEV (reference sequence). Here the CDR3 reads CASSLGPSGHNEQFF.

The rearrangement joins TRBV21-1 to TRBJ2-7; TCRdb picks TRBD1, but there is no DNA to check that call. TRBV21-1 has pseudogene status. The CDR3 totals 15 residues. CDR3 loop: CASSNRRTGSYEQYF.

This chain connects TRBV5-1 to TRBJ1-2; TCRdb's assignment of TRBD1 cannot be checked, as there is no DNA. The CDR3 is made up of 14 amino acids. Germline V CDR1 and CDR2: SGHRS, YFSETQ. The CDR3 reads CARCRTGGDYGYTF. Complete variable domain (other parts from reference TRBV5-1 and TRBJ1-2): KAGVTQTPRYLIKTRGQQVTLSCSPISGHRSVSWYQQTPGQGLQFLFEYFSETQRNKGNFPGRFSGRQFSNSRSEMNVSTLELGDSALYLCARCRTGGDYGYTFGSGTRLTVV.

The gene calls are TRBV5-1 and TRBJ2-5; absent DNA, TCRdb's TRBD1 call cannot be checked. There are 16 residues in the CDR3. Germline V CDR1 and CDR2: SGHRS, YFSETQ. This CDR3 is CASSFFQGANQETQYF. Looking up the rest from reference TRBV5-1 and TRBJ2-5 gives the full variable domain: KAGVTQTPRYLIKTRGQQVTLSCSPISGHRSVSWYQQTPGQGLQFLFEYFSETQRNKGNFPGRFSGRQFSNSRSEMNVSTLELGDSALYLCASSFFQGANQETQYFGPGTRLLVL.

The chain recombines TRBV28 with TRBJ1-1. The CDR3 spans 14 residues. The germline gives CDR1 MDHEN, CDR2 SYDVKM. CDR3 loop: CASSLGRRNTEAFF. Using reference TRBV28 and TRBJ1-1 for the parts outside the CDR3, the full variable domain is DVKVTQSSRYLVKRTGEKVFLECVQDMDHENMFWYRQDPGLGLRLIYFSYDVKMKEKGDIPEGYSVSREKKERFSLILESASTNQTSMYLCASSLGRRNTEAFFGQGTRLTVV.

The J gene is TRBJ2-2, the V gene TRBV4-2; TCRdb designates TRBD2, a call that cannot be tested without DNA. From germline, CDR1 is LGHNA and CDR2 YNFKEQ. The CDR3 runs 19 residues. CDR3 sequence reads: CASSQPGTSGDTNTGELFF.

The chain has TRBV29-1 and TRBJ2-1; TCRdb proposes TRBD2, but this gene call is untestable without DNA. Germline CDR1 reads SQVTM; CDR2 reads ANQGSEA. This CDR3 region has 15 residues. The CDR3 is CSVGVLAGGYNEQFF.